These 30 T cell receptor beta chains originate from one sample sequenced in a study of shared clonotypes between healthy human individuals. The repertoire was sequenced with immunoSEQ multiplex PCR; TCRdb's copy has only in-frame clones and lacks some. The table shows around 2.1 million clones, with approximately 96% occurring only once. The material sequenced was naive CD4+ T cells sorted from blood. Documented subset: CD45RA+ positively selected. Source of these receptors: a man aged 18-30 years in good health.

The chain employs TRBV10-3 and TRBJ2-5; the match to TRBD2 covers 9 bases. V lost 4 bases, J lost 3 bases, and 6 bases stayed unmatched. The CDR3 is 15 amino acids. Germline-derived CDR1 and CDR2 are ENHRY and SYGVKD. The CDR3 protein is CAISAGRGGKETQYF. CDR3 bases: TGTGCCATCAGTGCCGGGCGGGGGGGTAAAGAGACCCAGTACTTC.

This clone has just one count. CDR3 DNA sequence: TGCAGCGTTGCAGGAATCTCTGGAAACACCATATATTTT. This encodes CSVAGISGNTIYF. V usage is TRBV29-1 and J usage is TRBJ1-3, with D unresolved. The V end was cut by 4 bases, the J end by 0 bases, with 7 bases between. This CDR3 contains 13 residues. Per germline, CDR1 SQVTM and CDR2 ANQGSEA.

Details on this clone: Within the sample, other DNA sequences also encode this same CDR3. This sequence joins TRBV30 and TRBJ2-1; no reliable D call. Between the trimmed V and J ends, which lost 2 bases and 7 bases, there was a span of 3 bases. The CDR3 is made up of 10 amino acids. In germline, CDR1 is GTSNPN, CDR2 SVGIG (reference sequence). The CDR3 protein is CAWSSNEQFF. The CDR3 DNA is TGTGCCTGGAGTAGTAATGAGCAGTTCTTC.

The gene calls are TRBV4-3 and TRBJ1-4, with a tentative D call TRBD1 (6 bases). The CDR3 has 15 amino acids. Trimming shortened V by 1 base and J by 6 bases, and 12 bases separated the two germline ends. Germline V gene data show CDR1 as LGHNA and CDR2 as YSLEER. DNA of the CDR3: TGCGCCAGCAGCCAAGTGGCAGGGGCAGATGAAAAACTGTTTTTT. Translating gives CASSQVAGADEKLFF.

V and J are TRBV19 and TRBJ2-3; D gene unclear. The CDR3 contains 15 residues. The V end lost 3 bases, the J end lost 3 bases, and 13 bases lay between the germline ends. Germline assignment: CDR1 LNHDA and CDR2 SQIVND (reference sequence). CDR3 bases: TGTGCCAGTAGTATCGGGCCAGGTGTTACAGATACGCAGTATTTT. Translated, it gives CASSIGPGVTDTQYF.

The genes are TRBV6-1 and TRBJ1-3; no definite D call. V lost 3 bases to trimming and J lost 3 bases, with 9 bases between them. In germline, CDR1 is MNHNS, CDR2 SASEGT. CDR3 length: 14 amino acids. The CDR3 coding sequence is TGTGCCAGCAGTGATCAAAGCTTTGGAAACACCATATATTTT. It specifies CASSDQSFGNTIYF.

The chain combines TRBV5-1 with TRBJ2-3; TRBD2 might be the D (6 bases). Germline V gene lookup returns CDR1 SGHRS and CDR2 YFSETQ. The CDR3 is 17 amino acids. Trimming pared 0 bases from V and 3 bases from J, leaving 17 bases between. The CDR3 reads CASSLAVGGAGTDTQYF. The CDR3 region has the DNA TGCGCCAGCAGCTTGGCCGTTGGAGGGGCCGGAACAGATACGCAGTATTTT.

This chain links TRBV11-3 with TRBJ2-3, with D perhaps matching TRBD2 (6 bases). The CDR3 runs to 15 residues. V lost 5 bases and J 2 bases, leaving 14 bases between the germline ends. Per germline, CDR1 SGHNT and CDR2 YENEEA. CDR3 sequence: CASSQIGGPTDTQYF. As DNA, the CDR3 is TGTGCCAGCAGCCAGATCGGGGGACCCACAGATACGCAGTATTTT.

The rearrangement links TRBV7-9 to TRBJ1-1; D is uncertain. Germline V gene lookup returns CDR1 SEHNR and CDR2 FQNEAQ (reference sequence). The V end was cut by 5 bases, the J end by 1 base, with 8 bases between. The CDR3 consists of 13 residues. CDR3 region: CASSPGKNTEAFF. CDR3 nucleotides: TGTGCCAGCAGCCCAGGAAAGAACACTGAAGCTTTCTTT.

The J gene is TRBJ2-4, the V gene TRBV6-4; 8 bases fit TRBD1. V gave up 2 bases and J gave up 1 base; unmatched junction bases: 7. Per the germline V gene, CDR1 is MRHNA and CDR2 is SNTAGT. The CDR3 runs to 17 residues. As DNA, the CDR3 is TGTGCCAGCAGTGACGGGGACAGGCGGGCTGCCAAAAACATTCAGTACTTC. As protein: CASSDGDRRAAKNIQYF.

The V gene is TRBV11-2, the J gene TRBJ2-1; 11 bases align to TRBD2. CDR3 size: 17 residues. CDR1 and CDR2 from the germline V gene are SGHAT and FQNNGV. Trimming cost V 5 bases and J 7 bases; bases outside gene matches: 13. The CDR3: CASSLLAGGVLANEQFF. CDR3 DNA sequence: TGTGCCAGCAGCCTGTTAGCGGGAGGGGTGTTGGCAAATGAGCAGTTCTTC.

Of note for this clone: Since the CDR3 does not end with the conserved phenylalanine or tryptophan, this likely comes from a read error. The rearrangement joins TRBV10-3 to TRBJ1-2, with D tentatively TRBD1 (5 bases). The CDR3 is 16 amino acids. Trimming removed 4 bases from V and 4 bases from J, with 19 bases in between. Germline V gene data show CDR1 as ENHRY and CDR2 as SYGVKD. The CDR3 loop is CAISGSQVQTFYGYTL. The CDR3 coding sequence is TGTGCCATCAGTGGTTCACAGGTTCAGACCTTCTATGGCTACACCCTC.

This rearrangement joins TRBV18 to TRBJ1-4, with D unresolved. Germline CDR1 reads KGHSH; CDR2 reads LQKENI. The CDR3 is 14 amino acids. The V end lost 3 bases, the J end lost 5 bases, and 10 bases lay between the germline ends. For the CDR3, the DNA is TGTGCCAGCTCACCTGAGACGGCCAATGAAAAACTGTTTTTT. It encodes CASSPETANEKLFF. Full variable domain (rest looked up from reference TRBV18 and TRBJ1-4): NAGVMQNPRHLVRRRGQEARLRCSPMKGHSHVYWYRQLPEEGLKFMVYLQKENIIDESGMPKERFSAEFPKEGPSILRIQQVVRGDSAAYFCASSPETANEKLFFGSGTQLSVL.

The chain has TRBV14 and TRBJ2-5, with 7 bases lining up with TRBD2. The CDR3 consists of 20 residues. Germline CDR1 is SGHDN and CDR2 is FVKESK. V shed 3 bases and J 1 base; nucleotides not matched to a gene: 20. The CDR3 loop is CASSQATGGSGPNPQETQYF. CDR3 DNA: TGTGCCAGCAGCCAGGCCACTGGAGGTAGCGGGCCTAACCCCCAAGAGACCCAGTACTTC.

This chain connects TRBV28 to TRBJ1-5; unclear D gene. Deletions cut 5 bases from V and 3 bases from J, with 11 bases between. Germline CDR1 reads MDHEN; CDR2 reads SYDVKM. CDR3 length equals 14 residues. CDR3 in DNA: TGTGCCAGCAGTCCTCCGGGCCCCAATCAGCCCCAGCATTTT. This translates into CASSPPGPNQPQHF.

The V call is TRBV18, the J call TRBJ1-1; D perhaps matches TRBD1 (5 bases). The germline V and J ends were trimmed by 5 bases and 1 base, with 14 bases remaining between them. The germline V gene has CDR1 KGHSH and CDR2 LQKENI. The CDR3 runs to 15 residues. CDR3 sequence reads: CASSAGTPQNTEAFF. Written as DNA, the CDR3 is TGTGCCAGCTCAGCTGGGACTCCTCAGAACACTGAAGCTTTCTTT.

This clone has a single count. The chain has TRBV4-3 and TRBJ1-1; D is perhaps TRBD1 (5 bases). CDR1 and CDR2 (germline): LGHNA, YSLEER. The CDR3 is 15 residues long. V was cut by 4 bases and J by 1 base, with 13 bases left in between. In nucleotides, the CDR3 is TGCGCCAGCAGCCCCAGTCAGGGTGCGAACACTGAAGCTTTCTTT. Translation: CASSPSQGANTEAFF.

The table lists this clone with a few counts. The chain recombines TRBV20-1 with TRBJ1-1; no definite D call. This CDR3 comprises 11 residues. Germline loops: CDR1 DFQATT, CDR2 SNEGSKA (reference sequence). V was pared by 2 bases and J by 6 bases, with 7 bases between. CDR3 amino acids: CSARSVPEAFF. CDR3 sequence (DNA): TGCAGTGCTAGAAGTGTCCCTGAAGCTTTCTTT.

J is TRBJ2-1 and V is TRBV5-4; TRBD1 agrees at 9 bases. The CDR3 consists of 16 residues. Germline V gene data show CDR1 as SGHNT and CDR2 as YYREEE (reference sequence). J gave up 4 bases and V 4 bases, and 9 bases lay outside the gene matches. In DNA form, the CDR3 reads TGTGCCAGCAGCAACGGCGGGACAGGGACTTACAATGAGCAGTTCTTC. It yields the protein CASSNGGTGTYNEQFF.

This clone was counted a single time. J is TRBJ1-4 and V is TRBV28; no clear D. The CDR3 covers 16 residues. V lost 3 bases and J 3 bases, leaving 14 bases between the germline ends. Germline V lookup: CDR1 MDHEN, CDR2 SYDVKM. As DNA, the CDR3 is TGTGCCAGCAGTTTGCCTGTGGGCGAGGCTAATGAAAAACTGTTTTTT. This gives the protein CASSLPVGEANEKLFF.

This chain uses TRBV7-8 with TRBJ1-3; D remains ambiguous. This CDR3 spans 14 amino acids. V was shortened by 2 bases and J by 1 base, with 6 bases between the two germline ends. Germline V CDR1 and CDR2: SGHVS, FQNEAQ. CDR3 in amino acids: CASSLTRSGNTIYF. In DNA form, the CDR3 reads TGTGCCAGCAGCTTAACGAGGTCTGGAAACACCATATATTTT.

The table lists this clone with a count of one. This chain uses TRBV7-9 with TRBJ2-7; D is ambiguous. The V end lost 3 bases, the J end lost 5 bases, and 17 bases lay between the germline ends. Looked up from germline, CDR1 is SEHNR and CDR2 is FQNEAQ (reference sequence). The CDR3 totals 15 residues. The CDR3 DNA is TGTGCCAGCAGCTTTGGACGGGCCACGGTGGACGAGCAGTACTTC. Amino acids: CASSFGRATVDEQYF.

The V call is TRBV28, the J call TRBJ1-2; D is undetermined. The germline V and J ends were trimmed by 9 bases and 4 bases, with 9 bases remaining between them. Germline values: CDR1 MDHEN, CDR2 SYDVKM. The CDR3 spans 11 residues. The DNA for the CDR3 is TGTGCCAGTGGGTCCACCTATGGCTACACCTTC. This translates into CASGSTYGYTF.

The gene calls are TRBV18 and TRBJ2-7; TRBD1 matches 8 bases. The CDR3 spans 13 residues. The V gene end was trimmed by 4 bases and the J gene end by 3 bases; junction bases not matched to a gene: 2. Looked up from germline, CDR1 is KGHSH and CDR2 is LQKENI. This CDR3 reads CASSQGQVYEQYF. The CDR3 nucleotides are TGTGCCAGCTCACAGGGACAGGTCTACGAGCAGTACTTC. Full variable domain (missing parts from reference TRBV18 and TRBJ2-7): NAGVMQNPRHLVRRRGQEARLRCSPMKGHSHVYWYRQLPEEGLKFMVYLQKENIIDESGMPKERFSAEFPKEGPSILRIQQVVRGDSAAYFCASSQGQVYEQYFGPGTRLTVT.

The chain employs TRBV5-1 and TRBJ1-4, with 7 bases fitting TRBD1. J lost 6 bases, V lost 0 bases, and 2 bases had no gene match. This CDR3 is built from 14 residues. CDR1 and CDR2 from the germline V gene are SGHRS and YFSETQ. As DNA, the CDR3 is TGCGCCAGCAGCTTGGACAGGGGACATGAAAAACTGTTTTTT. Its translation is CASSLDRGHEKLFF. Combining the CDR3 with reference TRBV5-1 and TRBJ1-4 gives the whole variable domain KAGVTQTPRYLIKTRGQQVTLSCSPISGHRSVSWYQQTPGQGLQFLFEYFSETQRNKGNFPGRFSGRQFSNSRSEMNVSTLELGDSALYLCASSLDRGHEKLFFGSGTQLSVL.

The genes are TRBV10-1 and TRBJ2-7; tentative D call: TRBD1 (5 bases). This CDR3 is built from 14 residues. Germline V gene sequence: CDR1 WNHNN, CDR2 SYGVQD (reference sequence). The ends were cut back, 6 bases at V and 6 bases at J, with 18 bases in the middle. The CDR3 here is CASSRLTGQGEQYF. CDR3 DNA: TGCGCCAGCAGCCGCTTGACCGGTCAGGGCGAGCAGTACTTC.

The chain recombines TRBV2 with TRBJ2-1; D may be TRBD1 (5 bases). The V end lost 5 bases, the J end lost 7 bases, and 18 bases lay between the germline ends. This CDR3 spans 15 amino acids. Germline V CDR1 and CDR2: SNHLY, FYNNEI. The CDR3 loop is CASSQVQGLGNEQFF. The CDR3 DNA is TGTGCCAGCAGTCAGGTCCAGGGCCTTGGGAATGAGCAGTTCTTC. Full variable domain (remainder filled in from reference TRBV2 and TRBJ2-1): EPEVTQTPSHQVTQMGQEVILRCVPISNHLYFYWYRQILGQKVEFLVSFYNNEISEKSEIFDDQFSVERPDGSNFTLKIRSTKLEDSAMYFCASSQVQGLGNEQFFGPGTRLTVL.

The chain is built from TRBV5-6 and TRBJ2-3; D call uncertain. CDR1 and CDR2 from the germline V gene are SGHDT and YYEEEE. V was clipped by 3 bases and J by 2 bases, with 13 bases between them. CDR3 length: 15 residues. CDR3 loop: CASSSPAGTTDTQYF. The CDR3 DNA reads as TGTGCCAGCAGCTCTCCAGCAGGAACCACAGATACGCAGTATTTT.

In nucleotides, the CDR3 is TGTGCCAGCAGCTTAGGACAGGGGGATCGAGCAGGATCACCCCTCCACTTT. This gives the protein CASSLGQGDRAGSPLHF. The chain carries TRBV5-4 and TRBJ1-6; 10 bases agree with TRBD1. Germline V lookup: CDR1 SGHNT, CDR2 YYREEE (reference sequence). This CDR3 region has 17 residues. The V and J ends lost 2 bases and 10 bases, in that order; junction bases with no gene match: 12.

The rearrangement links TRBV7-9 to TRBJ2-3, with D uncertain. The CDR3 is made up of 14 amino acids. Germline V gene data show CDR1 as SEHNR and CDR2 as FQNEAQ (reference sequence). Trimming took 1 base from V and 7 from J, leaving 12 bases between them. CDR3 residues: CASSLVDARYTQYF. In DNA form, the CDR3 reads TGTGCCAGCAGCTTAGTGGATGCCCGGTATACGCAGTATTTT.